Listed below are T cell receptor beta chains from one sample, sequenced in a study of blood T cell repertoires in COVID-19. The table came from immunoSEQ multiplex PCR; TCRdb's copy has only in-frame clones and leaves some out. The sample shows 130,000 to 150,000 clones, almost 90% of them seen only once. The sequenced material came from peripheral blood. The source of these receptors is a middle-aged man with active or convalescent COVID-19. Both conserved end residues are trimmed from each CDR3.

V gene,J gene,CDR3 protein
TRBV27,TRBJ1-2,ASSPGQGRSYGYT
TRBV28,TRBJ2-7,ASSLGQYEQY
TRBV21-1,TRBJ2-5,ASSLNSDRAKETQY
TRBV5-1,TRBJ2-3,ASSWPSGASTDTQY
TRBV7-2,TRBJ2-1,ASSSRLAGFSYNEQF
TRBV7-2,TRBJ2-7,ASSLARYGGAAEQY
TRBV28,TRBJ2-7,ASSLITSGSYEQY
TRBV10-1,TRBJ1-2,ASSESSGPREGYT
TRBV29-1,TRBJ2-1,SVTPSGRAYNEQF
TRBV13,TRBJ1-3,ASSSLGGSMYTIY
TRBV7-3,TRBJ2-3,ASSLGAVANTQY
TRBV5-4,TRBJ2-7,ASSLGGTLQYEQY
TRBV3-1/TRBV3-2,TRBJ2-3,ASSHGLTSTDTQY
TRBV4-2,TRBJ2-3,ASSRDRDTDTQY
TRBV2,TRBJ2-7,ASSDGGFLYEQY
TRBV6-1,TRBJ1-5,ASSRDRGGQPQH
TRBV2,TRBJ1-5,ASRATGSNQPQH
TRBV7-2,TRBJ1-1,ASSSKATAQNTEAF
TRBV10-3,TRBJ2-3,AISPGLAVSTDTQY
TRBV18,TRBJ1-2,ASSEATGESYGYT
TRBV28,TRBJ1-5,ASSRRGSSNQPQH
TRBV24-1,TRBJ2-2,ATSDPGTSLTGELF
TRBV25-1,TRBJ2-4,ASSASTELAKNIQY
TRBV11-2,TRBJ2-7,ASSPGTSGGYEQY
TRBV15,TRBJ2-1,ATSVNLAGFNEQF
TRBV29-1,TRBJ2-1,SAEGTGQSNEQF
TRBV4-1,TRBJ2-3,ASSRKRQGSGTDTQY
TRBV4-1,TRBJ1-5,ASSQGGTLSNQPQH
TRBV28,TRBJ1-3,ASSFVSTGSGNTIY
TRBV7-2,TRBJ2-1,ASKTVNGPEQF
TRBV7-2,TRBJ1-2,ASTRSPYGYT
TRBV28,TRBJ2-3,ASSLADRGLVDTQY
TRBV28,TRBJ2-1,ASSLRQGANEQF
TRBV7-2,TRBJ2-5,ASSLNGGQETQY
TRBV2,TRBJ2-7,ASSGRVNYEQY
TRBV5-5,TRBJ2-7,ASSSTGVLRPYEQY
TRBV6-5,TRBJ2-5,ASSLTSLQETQY
TRBV11-2,TRBJ2-5,ASSPVRGRKTQY
TRBV7-9,TRBJ2-7,ASSQNREAYEQY
TRBV19,TRBJ1-4,ASSSTGGVEKLF
TRBV6-4,TRBJ2-3,ASSERQGRTDTQY
TRBV6-5,TRBJ2-5,ASSYDRVLGTQY
TRBV7-2,TRBJ2-7,ASSFSGTPLNEQY
TRBV9,TRBJ2-2,ASSPRTGGTGELF
TRBV6-5,TRBJ2-1,ASKREMNRDEQF
TRBV12-3/TRBV12-4,TRBJ1-5,ASSLAGAGAQH
TRBV27,TRBJ1-1,ASSPGQEGTEAF
TRBV7-3,TRBJ1-1,ASGLQRNTEAF
TRBV9,TRBJ2-3,ASSVTGVPTDTQY
TRBV6-2/TRBV6-3,TRBJ2-7,ASSYRARDEQY
TRBV6-5,TRBJ2-2,ASRRGGSGGELF
TRBV6-2/TRBV6-3,TRBJ2-3,ASSYTRDRDSDTDTQY
TRBV24-1,TRBJ2-3,ATSDWTSGRSDTQY
TRBV2,TRBJ2-7,ASSDETGATYEQY